A selection of T cell receptor beta chains follows, all from one sample in a study of cytomegalovirus exposure and HLA in healthy donors. Sequencing was performed with immunoSEQ multiplex PCR; in TCRdb, only in-frame clones are kept and a portion is missing. The sample has about 130,000 clones; approximately 63% are singletons. The specimen sequenced was PBMCs. The source of these receptors is an older woman in good health and CMV-seropositive. Both conserved end residues are trimmed from each CDR3.

v_gene: TRBV27
j_gene: TRBJ2-1
CDR3aa: ASSFAPTSNEQF

v_gene: TRBV27
j_gene: TRBJ1-1
CDR3aa: ASRTTGTEAF

v_gene: TRBV14
j_gene: TRBJ2-5
CDR3aa: ASSQDWLERVGETQY

v_gene: TRBV5-4
j_gene: TRBJ1-1
CDR3aa: ASSRSAVTGSLEAF

v_gene: TRBV11-3
j_gene: TRBJ2-1
CDR3aa: ASSLNSGLNEQF

v_gene: TRBV7-8
j_gene: TRBJ2-1
CDR3aa: ASSPDPSGRYNEQF

v_gene: TRBV5-6
j_gene: TRBJ2-7
CDR3aa: ASSLVAGGYYEQY

v_gene: TRBV5-6
j_gene: TRBJ2-6
CDR3aa: ASSIIAFRGANVLT

v_gene: TRBV5-1
j_gene: TRBJ1-1
CDR3aa: ASSGQGGNTEAF

v_gene: TRBV25-1
j_gene: TRBJ2-6
CDR3aa: ASSGTSGRASGANVLT

v_gene: TRBV10-2
j_gene: TRBJ2-7
CDR3aa: ASSDGVAGGPVRYEQY

v_gene: TRBV6-1
j_gene: TRBJ1-5
CDR3aa: ASTPGGPQH

v_gene: TRBV7-7
j_gene: TRBJ2-1
CDR3aa: ASSFRLESPYNEQF

v_gene: TRBV9
j_gene: TRBJ1-5
CDR3aa: ASSPAGTDNQPQH

v_gene: TRBV2
j_gene: TRBJ1-4
CDR3aa: ASKRGPTNEKLF

v_gene: TRBV5-1
j_gene: TRBJ2-7
CDR3aa: ASSLDTGADEQY

v_gene: TRBV6-5
j_gene: TRBJ2-5
CDR3aa: ASSYGWAGETQY

v_gene: TRBV5-1
j_gene: TRBJ1-2
CDR3aa: ASSFGDRGFGYT

v_gene: TRBV4-1
j_gene: TRBJ1-1
CDR3aa: ASSRQGYTEAF

v_gene: TRBV10-1
j_gene: TRBJ2-1
CDR3aa: ASSYPTSGDNEQF

v_gene: TRBV4-1
j_gene: TRBJ2-5
CDR3aa: ASSGWGQGSKETQY

v_gene: TRBV2
j_gene: TRBJ1-2
CDR3aa: ASTFEWASYT

v_gene: TRBV15
j_gene: TRBJ1-5
CDR3aa: ATSRATGQAVNQPQH

v_gene: TRBV6-5
j_gene: TRBJ1-6
CDR3aa: ASRDLSSYNSPLH

v_gene: TRBV25-1
j_gene: TRBJ1-1
CDR3aa: ASWAGNTEAF

v_gene: TRBV28
j_gene: TRBJ1-2
CDR3aa: ASSSMARQGHSGYT

v_gene: TRBV10-3
j_gene: TRBJ1-1
CDR3aa: AISDDSRNTEAF

v_gene: TRBV18
j_gene: TRBJ1-1
CDR3aa: ASSPSGEGEAF

v_gene: TRBV7-8
j_gene: TRBJ1-5
CDR3aa: ASSLEQGDNNQPQH

v_gene: TRBV25-1
j_gene: TRBJ1-5
CDR3aa: ASRRGNQPQH

v_gene: TRBV19
j_gene: TRBJ2-3
CDR3aa: ASSIPSGSTDTQY

v_gene: TRBV5-1
j_gene: TRBJ2-1
CDR3aa: ASSLLGESYNEQF

v_gene: TRBV19
j_gene: TRBJ1-3
CDR3aa: ASGDRSSGNTIY

v_gene: TRBV7-5
j_gene: TRBJ2-6
CDR3aa: ARSLEGTGISGANVLT

v_gene: TRBV5-1
j_gene: TRBJ2-3
CDR3aa: ASSSRQGTTDTQY

v_gene: TRBV5-8
j_gene: NA
CDR3aa: ASSSRLAGGNEQY